What follows are 9 T cell receptor beta chains derived from one specimen sequenced in a study of T cell clonality in common variable immunodeficiency. Sequencing was performed with immunoSEQ multiplex PCR; in TCRdb, only in-frame clones are kept and a portion is missing. The sample includes around 55,000 clones, none of them occurring once. Sequenced material: peripheral blood mononuclear cells. Every receptor here comes from a person aged 18 to 75 in good health.

This clone showed up many times. The missing CDR3 end, 3 residues past where the read stops, is filled in from the germline J gene. This chain uses TRBV7-2 with TRBJ2-1; D possibly corresponds to TRBD2 (5 bases). There are 15 residues in the CDR3. Germline V gene lookup returns CDR1 SGHTA and CDR2 FQGNSA. V dropped 4 bases and J dropped 7 bases, with 17 bases sitting between them. CDR3 in amino acids: CASSSPSGPRNEQFF. CDR3 DNA (partial): TGTGCCAGCAGCTCCCCCAGCGGCCCGCGGAATGAG.

This clone was seen repeatedly, ten times or more. CDR3 bases read: TGCGCCACACGTCGGACTAGCGACTACAATGAG. This sequence encodes CATRRTSDYNE. From start to end, the CDR3 is CATRRTSDYNEQFF. The chain uses TRBV10-2 and TRBJ2-1, with 9 bases that match TRBD2. The observed sequence ends 3 residues before the CDR3 terminus, with the missing tail filled in from the germline J gene. The V gene's germline CDR1 is WSHSY and CDR2 SAAADI. V lost 10 bases, J lost 3 bases, and 7 bases stayed unmatched. The CDR3 runs 14 residues.

This clone was counted at least ten times. The CDR3 is cut off 3 residues early in the read; its end comes from the germline J gene. The V call is TRBV5-1, the J call TRBJ2-2, with 9 bases that match TRBD1. The CDR3 loop spans 16 amino acids. Germline-derived CDR1 and CDR2 are SGHRS and YFSETQ. The trim removed 4 bases at V and 0 bases at J, leaving 4 bases unmatched. CDR3 region: CASSRQGGTNTGELFF. The covered CDR3 bases are TGCGCCAGCAGCCGACAGGGGGGGACGAACACCGGGGAG. Full variable domain (rest looked up from reference TRBV5-1 and TRBJ2-2): KAGVTQTPRYLIKTRGQQVTLSCSPISGHRSVSWYQQTPGQGLQFLFEYFSETQRNKGNFPGRFSGRQFSNSRSEMNVSTLELGDSALYLCASSRQGGTNTGELFFGEGSRLTVL.

This clone was seen ten or more times. Partial CDR3 DNA: TGCGCCAGCAGCCTACGGACAGGGAGGGAAGATACG. Protein product: CASSLRTGREDT. The entire CDR3 is CASSLRTGREDTQYF. The rearrangement links TRBV5-1 to TRBJ2-3, with D possibly TRBD1 on 8 matching bases. The read falls 3 residues short of the CDR3 end, and the missing part is taken from the germline J gene. Deletions cut 4 bases from V and 5 bases from J, with 17 bases between. Per the germline V gene, CDR1 is SGHRS and CDR2 is YFSETQ. The CDR3 sequence is 15 residues long.

This clone has a count of ten or more. The CDR3 goes on 3 residues after the read ends, and that part is filled in from the germline J gene. The chain has TRBV28 and TRBJ2-2; TRBD1 matches 8 bases. Germline CDR1 and CDR2: MDHEN and SYDVKM. The CDR3 runs to 16 residues. With V trimmed by 6 bases and J by 5 bases, 11 bases remained unmatched. This CDR3 reads CASRPTSGDRTGELFF. The CDR3 DNA, read in part, is TGTGCCAGCAGACCTACTTCAGGGGACAGGACCGGGGAG.

In its sample, this clone was seen many times. The read finishes 3 residues shy of the CDR3 end, and the germline J gene is used to complete it. The gene calls are TRBV20-1 and TRBJ2-1, with D maybe TRBD2 (7 bases). V shed 5 bases and J shed 3 bases, with 14 bases lying between them. Germline values: CDR1 DFQATT, CDR2 SNEGSKA (reference sequence). This CDR3 spans 14 amino acids. The CDR3 loop is CSAGRGADYNEQFF. The sequenced CDR3 bases are TGCAGTGCTGGCCGGGGGGCAGACTACAATGAG.

This clone has ten or more counts. The part of the CDR3 DNA that was read is TGCAGTGCTAGAGTCACTAGCGGGAGAAAAGAGACG. Its translation is CSARVTSGRKET. The complete CDR3 reads CSARVTSGRKETQYF. J is TRBJ2-3 and V is TRBV20-1; 11 bases agree with TRBD2. The CDR3 end is not reached by the read, which stops 3 residues before it; the germline J gene fills it in. Germline loops: CDR1 DFQATT, CDR2 SNEGSKA (reference sequence). The CDR3 extends over 15 amino acids.

In this sample, this clone turned up a few times. A read error may explain this, as a much larger clone is one base away. From the germline J gene comes the end of the CDR3, since the read stops 3 residues before it. The V call is TRBV5-1, the J call TRBJ2-3; 7 nucleotides line up with TRBD1. The CDR3 spans 15 residues. Germline-derived CDR1 and CDR2 are SGHRS and YFSETQ. CDR3 bases read: TGCGCCAGCAGCTTGGAGGGGGCTCCCAATCAGCCG. This sequence encodes CASSLEGAPNQP. The full CDR3 reads CASSLEGAPNQPQYF.

This clone was detected many times. Relative to the germline gene, one junction end is altered; a read error may explain this. Other DNA variants within this sample encode the same CDR3. CDR3: CASSQGGADYGYTF. The covered CDR3 bases are TGCGCCAGCAGCCAAGGCGGTGCAGACTATGGA. The chain recombines TRBV4-2 with TRBJ1-2, with D hard to call. The CDR3 extends 3 residues past the end of the read, so its final part is completed from the germline J gene. Germline loops: CDR1 LGHNA, CDR2 YNFKEQ. This CDR3 region has 14 residues.